Below, 31 T cell receptor beta chains from the same sample are listed, as sequenced in a study of control samples from healthy donors and cancer patients. Sequencing used immunoSEQ multiplex PCR; TCRdb keeps in-frame clones, though not all of them. Among 45,000 to 60,000 clones, approximately 94% were seen once, and the ten largest hold about 0.74%. Sequencing was carried out using PBMCs. The receptors here all came from a man younger than 40 with colorectal cancer.

The chain recombines TRBV9 with TRBJ2-5; TRBD2 is a possible D gene (5 bases). Germline V lookup: CDR1 SGDLS, CDR2 YYNGEE. Between the trimmed V and J ends, which lost 1 base and 2 bases, there was a span of 9 bases. This CDR3 region has 14 residues. The CDR3 reads CASSVFGNQETQYF. For the CDR3, the DNA is TGTGCCAGCAGCGTATTCGGGAATCAAGAGACCCAGTACTTC.

The V gene is TRBV4-3, the J gene TRBJ1-1; no clear D. The germline gives CDR1 LGHNA, CDR2 YSLEER. The CDR3 loop spans 14 amino acids. Trimming took 3 bases from V and 1 from J, leaving 9 bases between them. The CDR3 is CASSQAAGNTEAFF. The CDR3 nucleotides are TGCGCCAGCAGCCAGGCGGCGGGGAACACTGAAGCTTTCTTT.

This rearrangement joins TRBV7-2 to TRBJ2-1; tentatively, D is TRBD2 (6 bases). Germline CDR1 and CDR2: SGHTA and FQGNSA. Trimming pared 3 bases from V and 0 bases from J, leaving 9 bases between. The CDR3 is 15 residues long. The CDR3 sequence is CASSFTGSSYNEQFF. The CDR3 region has the DNA TGTGCCAGCAGCTTTACCGGGAGCTCCTACAATGAGCAGTTCTTC.

The V call is TRBV7-2, the J call TRBJ1-2; D not certain. Germline V gene lookup returns CDR1 SGHTA and CDR2 FQGNSA. The ends were cut back, 3 bases at V and 5 bases at J, with 10 bases in the middle. The CDR3 runs to 13 residues. This CDR3 is CASSFEGSYGYTF. CDR3 nucleotide sequence: TGTGCCAGCAGCTTTGAGGGATCATATGGCTACACCTTC.

The rearrangement uses TRBV3-1 (or the pseudogene TRBV3-2) and TRBJ1-2; the D gene is possibly TRBD1 (6 bases). Germline-derived CDR1 and CDR2 are LGHDT and YNNKEL (reference sequence). The CDR3 consists of 19 residues. V was trimmed by 4 bases and J by 0 bases, leaving 24 bases between them. Here the CDR3 DNA reads TGTGCCAGCAGCCGATCCGGGAGGGGACATCCGTTAGCTAACTATGGCTACACCTTC. Its protein product is CASSRSGRGHPLANYGYTF.

This clone was seen once. This chain connects TRBV7-2 to TRBJ1-1; no clear D. The CDR3 consists of 15 residues. Germline CDR1 SGHTA, CDR2 FQGNSA. V shed 5 bases and J shed 2 bases, with 15 bases lying between them. The CDR3 sequence: CASSGEAELNTEAFF. CDR3 sequence (DNA): TGTGCCAGCAGCGGCGAGGCAGAACTCAACACTGAAGCTTTCTTT.

The chain links TRBV18 to TRBJ1-2; TRBD1 aligns across 7 bases. CDR1 and CDR2 (germline): KGHSH, LQKENI. CDR3 length equals 15 residues. V lost 4 bases and J lost 1; bases outside the gene matches: 6. The CDR3 bases are TGTGCCAGCTCACTCCGGGACAGTAGTAACTATGGCTACACCTTC. Translated, it gives CASSLRDSSNYGYTF.

The chain has TRBV6-6 and TRBJ1-2; D possibly corresponds to TRBD1 (5 bases). Germline V lookup: CDR1 MNHNY, CDR2 SVGAGI (reference sequence). This CDR3 region has 15 residues. The V and J ends lost 8 bases and 4 bases respectively, with 20 bases between them. The CDR3 reads CASFNPGTWAYGYTF. The CDR3 coding sequence is TGTGCCAGCTTTAACCCCGGGACCTGGGCCTATGGCTACACCTTC.

With regard to this clone: Its ends do not fully match the called genes, so a read error is possible. This chain connects TRBV5-6 to TRBJ1-4, with D unresolved. Germline CDR1 and CDR2: SGHDT and YYEEEE. The CDR3 is made up of 15 amino acids. CDR3 amino acids: CVSSLWRVSREKLFF. Written as DNA, the CDR3 is TGTGTCAGCAGCTTGTGGAGGGTATCTAGGGAAAAACTGTTTTTT.

The chain uses TRBV6-2 or TRBV6-3 and TRBJ2-5, with 9 bases aligning to TRBD1. Germline-derived CDR1 and CDR2 are MNHEY and SVGEGT. This CDR3 region has 14 residues. Trimming cost V 6 bases and J 1 base; bases outside gene matches: 3. The CDR3 DNA reads as TGTGCCAGCAGCTCGACAGGGGGCCAAGAGACCCAGTACTTC. Amino acid sequence: CASSSTGGQETQYF.

This chain links TRBV5-1 with TRBJ2-1; D possibly uses TRBD1 or TRBD2 (5 bases each). Trimming pared 0 bases from V and 2 bases from J, leaving 9 bases between. Germline assignment: CDR1 SGHRS and CDR2 YFSETQ. The CDR3 extends over 15 amino acids. The chain's CDR3 is CASSLDEGPYNEQFF. The CDR3 DNA reads TGCGCCAGCAGCTTGGACGAGGGGCCCTACAATGAGCAGTTCTTC.

DNA of the CDR3: TGTGCCACCAGTGATCTCCGACAAGGAGAGACCCAGTACTTC. The encoded protein is CATSDLRQGETQYF. The genes are TRBV24-1 and TRBJ2-5; D is undetermined. The CDR3 is made up of 14 amino acids. With 3 bases removed from V and 4 bases from J, the gap between germline ends came to 11 bases. Germline CDR1 and CDR2: KGHDR and SFDVKD.

This clone has more than one count but fewer than ten. This sequence joins TRBV6-2 or TRBV6-3 and TRBJ1-1, with D possibly being TRBD1 (5 bases). Trimming pared 4 bases from V and 0 bases from J, leaving 15 bases between. The CDR3 is made up of 16 amino acids. CDR1 and CDR2 from the germline V gene are MNHEY and SVGEGT. Written as DNA, the CDR3 is TGTGCCAGCAGTTTGGCATCAGGGCTCATGAACACTGAAGCTTTCTTT. It specifies CASSLASGLMNTEAFF.

The chain joins TRBV6-5 to TRBJ2-3; the match to TRBD2 covers 7 bases. Germline lookup yields CDR1 MNHEY and CDR2 SVGAGI. Trimming cost V 0 bases and J 4 bases; bases outside gene matches: 4. This CDR3 is 15 amino acids long. DNA for the CDR3: TGTGCCAGCAGTTACTCGGGGAGGGGCCCAGATACGCAGTATTTT. Its translation is CASSYSGRGPDTQYF.

This clone was seen once. The chain joins TRBV30 to TRBJ1-4; the D gene is possibly TRBD1 (6 bases). CDR3 length: 13 residues. From germline, CDR1 is GTSNPN and CDR2 SVGIG (reference sequence). The V and J ends lost 1 base and 7 bases respectively, with 10 bases between them. The CDR3 region is CAWSAGGGEKLFF. For the CDR3, the DNA is TGTGCCTGGAGTGCGGGGGGCGGTGAAAAACTGTTTTTT.

The V call is TRBV14, the J call TRBJ1-2; the D is unclear. CDR1 and CDR2 from the germline V gene are SGHDN and FVKESK. V gave up 4 bases and J gave up 2 bases, with 5 bases separating them. The CDR3 is 12 amino acids. CDR3 residues: CASSRVNYGYTF. DNA for the CDR3: TGTGCCAGCAGCCGGGTGAACTATGGCTACACCTTC.

The chain couples TRBV11-2 to TRBJ1-1, with TRBD1 matching over 9 bases. Per the germline V gene, CDR1 is SGHAT and CDR2 is FQNNGV. Trimming cost V 2 bases and J 1 base; bases outside gene matches: 11. CDR3 length: 18 amino acids. CDR3 nucleotide sequence: TGTGCCAGCAGCTTACTCCGGGACAGGGAGTTTCCGAACACTGAAGCTTTCTTT. Translating it yields CASSLLRDREFPNTEAFF.

This clone was observed a single time. The chain combines TRBV19 with TRBJ2-7, with D possibly TRBD2 on 5 matching bases. Trimming stripped 1 base from V and 4 bases from J, with 14 bases between. Germline CDR1 and CDR2: LNHDA and SQIVND (reference sequence). The CDR3 has 15 residues. Here the CDR3 reads CASSIVFGGSYEQYF. In DNA, the CDR3 is TGTGCCAGTAGTATAGTGTTCGGAGGTTCTTACGAGCAGTACTTC.

The V call is TRBV3-1 (or the pseudogene TRBV3-2), the J call TRBJ1-1; perhaps TRBD1 as D (5 bases). The CDR3 sequence is 14 residues long. The V end was cut by 3 bases, the J end by 13 bases, with 21 bases between. Per the germline V gene, CDR1 is LGHDT and CDR2 is YNNKEL (reference sequence). CDR3 loop: CASSQAITGRGLFF. CDR3 nucleotides: TGTGCCAGCAGCCAGGCAATCACAGGCCGGGGTCTTTTCTTT.

The chain is built from TRBV9 and TRBJ1-2; no firm D call. Trimming shortened V by 0 bases and J by 4 bases, and 7 bases separated the two germline ends. Per germline, CDR1 SGDLS and CDR2 YYNGEE. The CDR3 extends over 13 amino acids. The CDR3 region has the DNA TGTGCCAGCAGCGTAGGGGTTAGCTATGGCTACACCTTC. Protein sequence: CASSVGVSYGYTF.

V is TRBV7-9 and J is TRBJ1-2, with 7 positions matching TRBD1. CDR3 length equals 15 residues. Losses at the gene ends were 3 bases for V and 2 bases for J; bases not matched to a gene: 6. Germline CDR1 and CDR2: SEHNR and FQNEAQ (reference sequence). This chain's CDR3 is CASSFQGVINYGYTF. The CDR3 DNA reads as TGTGCCAGCAGCTTCCAGGGGGTCATCAACTATGGCTACACCTTC.

J is TRBJ1-5 and V is TRBV30; 8 nucleotides agree with TRBD1. V lost 3 bases, J lost 5 bases, and 9 bases stayed unmatched. The CDR3 is made up of 15 amino acids. Germline assignment: CDR1 GTSNPN and CDR2 SVGIG (reference sequence). CDR3 in DNA: TGTGCCTGGAGCCCCGGACAGGGCCAATATCAGCCCCAGCATTTT. It is translated as CAWSPGQGQYQPQHF.

The chain links TRBV7-2 to TRBJ1-1; D is possibly TRBD1 (6 bases). In germline, CDR1 is SGHTA, CDR2 FQGNSA. The length of the CDR3 is 15 residues. Trimming removed 5 bases at V and 5 bases at J, with 18 bases between. DNA for the CDR3: TGTGCCAGCAGCCCGCGGAGAGGGGGTAGGACTGAAGCTTTCTTT. It yields the protein CASSPRRGGRTEAFF.

The chain links TRBV2 to TRBJ1-5; maybe TRBD1 (5 bases). The germline CDR1 and CDR2 sequences are SNHLY and FYNNEI. V was pared by 10 bases and J by 0 bases, with 13 bases between. This CDR3 is 14 amino acids long. The CDR3 protein is CATNPGLSNQPQHF. The CDR3, as DNA: TGTGCCACCAATCCGGGACTTAGCAATCAGCCCCAGCATTTT.

The genes are TRBV12-3 or TRBV12-4 and TRBJ1-1; no definite D call. Trimming left V 2 bases short and J 0 bases short, with 4 bases between. The CDR3 covers 13 residues. In DNA, the CDR3 is TGTGCCAGCAGTTTATTCATGAACACTGAAGCTTTCTTT. Protein: CASSLFMNTEAFF.

The rearrangement uses TRBV6-5 and TRBJ1-1, with D unresolved. Germline V lookup: CDR1 MNHEY, CDR2 SVGAGI. Trimming pared 0 bases from V and 0 bases from J, leaving 11 bases between. CDR3 length equals 16 residues. CDR3 residues: CASSYSGEGMNTEAFF. CDR3 bases: TGTGCCAGCAGTTACTCGGGAGAGGGCATGAACACTGAAGCTTTCTTT.

V gene TRBV27 combines with J gene TRBJ2-4; tentatively, D is TRBD1 (8 bases). Trimming removed 4 bases at V and 6 bases at J, with 13 bases between. Per germline, CDR1 MNHEY and CDR2 SMNVEV (reference sequence). The CDR3 has 14 residues. The CDR3 loop is CASSSDREGNIQYF. In nucleotides, the CDR3 is TGTGCCAGCAGTTCGGACAGGGAGGGAAACATTCAGTACTTC.

The CDR3 DNA sequence: TGTGCCAGCGCACCCGACAGGGGAACTAATGAAAAACTGTTTTTT. Translating it yields CASAPDRGTNEKLFF. The chain has TRBV6-5 and TRBJ1-4; 8 bases match TRBD1. J lost 1 base, V lost 8 bases, and 6 bases had no gene match. This CDR3 contains 15 residues. Per the germline V gene, CDR1 is MNHEY and CDR2 is SVGAGI.

Concerning this clone itself: Other DNA sequences in the sample encode the same CDR3. The chain has TRBV6-6 and TRBJ2-6; a possible D gene is TRBD2 (5 bases). CDR1 and CDR2 from the germline V gene are MNHNY and SVGAGI (reference sequence). V shed 0 bases and J shed 2 bases, with 8 bases lying between them. The CDR3 covers 16 residues. This chain's CDR3 is CASSYSTGTGANVLTF. Here the CDR3 DNA reads TGTGCCAGCAGTTACTCGACGGGAACTGGGGCCAACGTCCTGACTTTC.

The J gene is TRBJ1-2, the V gene TRBV2; tentatively, D is TRBD1 (5 bases). The CDR3 runs to 13 residues. Trimming removed 10 bases at V and 4 bases at J, with 16 bases between. Looked up from germline, CDR1 is SNHLY and CDR2 is FYNNEI. The CDR3 protein is CANRGAGPYGYTF. The CDR3 DNA reads TGTGCCAACAGAGGGGCCGGGCCCTATGGCTACACCTTC.

The V and J genes are TRBV2 and TRBJ2-7, with D hard to call. Germline values: CDR1 SNHLY, CDR2 FYNNEI. V dropped 4 bases and J dropped 1 base, with 5 bases sitting between them. The CDR3 covers 12 residues. CDR3 residues: CASSVGSYEQYV. The CDR3 nucleotides read TGTGCCAGCAGTGTCGGGTCCTACGAGCAGTACGTC.